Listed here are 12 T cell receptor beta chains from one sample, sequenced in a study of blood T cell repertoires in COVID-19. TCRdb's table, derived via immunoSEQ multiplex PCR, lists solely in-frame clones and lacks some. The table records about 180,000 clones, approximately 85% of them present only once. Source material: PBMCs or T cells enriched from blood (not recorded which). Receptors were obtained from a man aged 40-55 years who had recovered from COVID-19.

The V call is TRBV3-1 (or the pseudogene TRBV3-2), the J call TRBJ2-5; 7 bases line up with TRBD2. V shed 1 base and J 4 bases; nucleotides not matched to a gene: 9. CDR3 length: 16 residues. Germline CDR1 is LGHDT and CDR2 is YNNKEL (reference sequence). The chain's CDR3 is CASSQAGTTFRETQYF. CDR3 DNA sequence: TGTGCCAGCAGCCAAGCCGGGACTACCTTCAGAGAGACCCAGTACTTC.

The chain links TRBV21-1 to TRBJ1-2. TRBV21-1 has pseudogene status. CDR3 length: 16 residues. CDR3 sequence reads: CASSKGTGGSNYGYTF. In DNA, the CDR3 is TGTGCCAGCAGCAAAGGAACGGGGGGTTCTAACTATGGCTACACCTTC.

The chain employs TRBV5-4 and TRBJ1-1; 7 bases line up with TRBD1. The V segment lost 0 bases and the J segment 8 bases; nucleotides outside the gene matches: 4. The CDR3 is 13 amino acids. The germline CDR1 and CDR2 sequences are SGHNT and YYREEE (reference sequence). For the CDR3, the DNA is TGTGCCAGCAGCTTGGCGGGACAGAGGGAAGCTTTCTTT. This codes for CASSLAGQREAFF.

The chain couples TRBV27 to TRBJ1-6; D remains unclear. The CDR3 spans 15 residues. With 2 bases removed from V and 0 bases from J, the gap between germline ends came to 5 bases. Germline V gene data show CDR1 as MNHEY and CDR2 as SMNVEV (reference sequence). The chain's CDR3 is CASSLGSSYNSPLHF. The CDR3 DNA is TGTGCCAGCAGTTTAGGGAGCTCCTATAATTCACCCCTCCACTTT.

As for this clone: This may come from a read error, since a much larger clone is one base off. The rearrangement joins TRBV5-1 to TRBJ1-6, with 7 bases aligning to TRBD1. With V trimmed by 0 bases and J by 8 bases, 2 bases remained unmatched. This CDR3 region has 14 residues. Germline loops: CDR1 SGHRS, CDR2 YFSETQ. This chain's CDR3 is CASSLDRGDSPLHF. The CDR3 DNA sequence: TGCGCCAGCAGCTTGGACAGGGGAGATTCACCCCTCCACTTT.

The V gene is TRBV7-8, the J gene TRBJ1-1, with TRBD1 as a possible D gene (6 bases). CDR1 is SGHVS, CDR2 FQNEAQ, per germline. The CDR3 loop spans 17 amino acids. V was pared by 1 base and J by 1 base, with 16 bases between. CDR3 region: CASSLDGGGGWNTEAFF. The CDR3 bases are TGTGCCAGCAGCTTAGATGGGGGCGGGGGTTGGAACACTGAAGCTTTCTTT.

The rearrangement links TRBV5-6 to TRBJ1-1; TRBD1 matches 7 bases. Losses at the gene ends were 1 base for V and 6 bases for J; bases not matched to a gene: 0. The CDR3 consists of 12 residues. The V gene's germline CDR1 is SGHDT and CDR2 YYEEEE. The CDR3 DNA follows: TGTGCCAGCAGCTTGACAGGGGCTGAAGCTTTCTTT. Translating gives CASSLTGAEAFF. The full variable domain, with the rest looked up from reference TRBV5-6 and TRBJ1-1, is DAGVTQSPTHLIKTRGQQVTLRCSPKSGHDTVSWYQQALGQGPQFIFQYYEEEERQRGNFPDRFSGHQFPNYSSELNVNALLLGDSALYLCASSLTGAEAFFGQGTRLTVV.

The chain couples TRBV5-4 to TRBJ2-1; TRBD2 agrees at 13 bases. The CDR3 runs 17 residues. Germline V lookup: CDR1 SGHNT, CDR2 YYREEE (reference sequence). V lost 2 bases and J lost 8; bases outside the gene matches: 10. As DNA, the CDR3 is TGTGCCAGCAGCTTAACTAGCGGGGGGGCCGCGGCGTATGAGCAGTTCTTC. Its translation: CASSLTSGGAAAYEQFF.

The CDR3 loop is CASSLSRNTEAFF. The CDR3 coding sequence is TGTGCCAGCAGTTTATCCAGAAACACTGAAGCTTTCTTT. V and J are TRBV27 and TRBJ1-1, with D hard to call. The V gene's germline CDR1 is MNHEY and CDR2 SMNVEV (reference sequence). CDR3 length: 13 amino acids. Trimming shortened V by 0 bases and J by 2 bases, and 4 bases separated the two germline ends.

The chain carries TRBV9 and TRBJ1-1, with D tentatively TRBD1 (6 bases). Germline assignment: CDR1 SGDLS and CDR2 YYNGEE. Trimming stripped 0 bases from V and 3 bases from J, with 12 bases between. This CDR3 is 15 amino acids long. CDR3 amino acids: CASSVVVGADTEAFF. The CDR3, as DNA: TGTGCCAGCAGCGTAGTCGTGGGGGCCGACACTGAAGCTTTCTTT. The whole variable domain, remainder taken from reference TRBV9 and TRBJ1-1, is DSGVTQTPKHLITATGQRVTLRCSPRSGDLSVYWYQQSLDQGLQFLIQYYNGEERAKGNILERFSAQQFPDLHSELNLSSLELGDSALYFCASSVVVGADTEAFFGQGTRLTVV.

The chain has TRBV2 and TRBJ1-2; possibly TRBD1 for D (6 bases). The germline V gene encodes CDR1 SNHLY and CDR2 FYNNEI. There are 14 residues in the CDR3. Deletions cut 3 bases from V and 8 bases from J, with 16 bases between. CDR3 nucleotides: TGTGCCAGCAGTGAGTCTGGGGGGGCTCGAGGCTACACCTTC. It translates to CASSESGGARGYTF.

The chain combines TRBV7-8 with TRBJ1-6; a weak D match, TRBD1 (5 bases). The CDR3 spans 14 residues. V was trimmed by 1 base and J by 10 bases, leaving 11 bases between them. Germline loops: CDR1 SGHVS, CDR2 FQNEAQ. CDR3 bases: TGTGCCAGCAGCTTAGGGCAGGGATCGTCACCCCTCCACTTT. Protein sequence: CASSLGQGSSPLHF.